Listed here are 9 T cell receptor beta chains from one sample, sequenced in a study of T cells after yellow fever vaccination. Each CDR3 protein is one row after TCRdb ran MiXCR on the 5' RACE reads. Here the sample spans around 600,000 distinct CDR3 sequences, approximately 13% being singletons. The material sequenced was PBMCs, taken on the day of the yellow fever booster vaccination. The receptors come from a man younger than 45 who received the YFV17D yellow fever vaccine.

The chain uses TRBV7-2 and TRBJ1-1; 10 bases agree with TRBD1. The CDR3 loop spans 15 amino acids. Germline CDR1 and CDR2: SGHTA and FQGNSA. With 4 bases clipped from V and 4 bases from J, the junction kept 6 bases outside the gene matches. This CDR3 is CASSSMGQGITEAFF. CDR3 DNA: TGTGCCAGCAGCTCGATGGGACAGGGGATCACTGAAGCTTTCTTT.

This clonotype has only a few counts. The DNA for the CDR3 is TGTGCCAGCAGCGGCCCCGGTAGTAATGAGCAGTTCTTC. Amino acid sequence: CASSGPGSNEQFF. The rearrangement uses TRBV7-3 and TRBJ2-1; D remains ambiguous. This CDR3 has 13 amino acids. Looked up from germline, CDR1 is SGHTA and CDR2 is FQGTGA. V lost 5 bases to trimming and J lost 7 bases, with 12 bases between them.

The chain is built from TRBV24-1 and TRBJ2-1; D is unclear. Germline lookup yields CDR1 KGHDR and CDR2 SFDVKD. The CDR3 contains 12 residues. V lost 6 bases to trimming and J lost 3 bases, with 5 bases between them. This CDR3 reads CATSHYYNEQFF. The CDR3 DNA follows: TGTGCCACCAGTCACTACTACAATGAGCAGTTCTTC.

J is TRBJ2-1 and V is TRBV28, with D possibly being TRBD2 (5 bases). The CDR3 is 16 amino acids. Germline loops: CDR1 MDHEN, CDR2 SYDVKM. Trimming shortened V by 4 bases and J by 0 bases, and 13 bases separated the two germline ends. The CDR3 spells CASSSYSAHSYNEQFF. The CDR3 coding sequence is TGTGCCAGCAGTTCATATAGCGCACACTCCTACAATGAGCAGTTCTTC.

The chain combines TRBV27 with TRBJ1-6; tentative D call: TRBD1 (6 bases). V lost 4 bases and J lost 0, with 7 bases in between. This CDR3 has 15 residues. The germline gives CDR1 MNHEY, CDR2 SMNVEV (reference sequence). The CDR3 DNA follows: TGTGCCAGCAGTTCGACAGGCTCCTATAATTCACCCCTCCACTTT. Translating gives CASSSTGSYNSPLHF.

The chain uses TRBV20-1 and TRBJ2-4; TRBD2 might be the D (6 bases). The CDR3 length is 14 residues. In germline, CDR1 is DFQATT, CDR2 SNEGSKA (reference sequence). Trimming took 5 bases from V and 0 from J, leaving 11 bases between them. CDR3 residues: CSAGDFLAKNIQYF. CDR3 in DNA: TGCAGTGCTGGGGACTTCTTAGCCAAAAACATTCAGTACTTC.

There are a few counts of this clonotype. The chain is built from TRBV5-1 and TRBJ1-4; unclear D gene. V was trimmed by 1 base and J by 5 bases, leaving 6 bases between them. This CDR3 spans 13 amino acids. CDR1 SGHRS and CDR2 YFSETQ come from the germline V gene. The CDR3 is CASSLQANEKLFF. The DNA of the CDR3 is TGCGCCAGCAGCTTGCAGGCCAATGAAAAACTGTTTTTT. The full variable domain, rest sourced from reference TRBV5-1 and TRBJ1-4, is KAGVTQTPRYLIKTRGQQVTLSCSPISGHRSVSWYQQTPGQGLQFLFEYFSETQRNKGNFPGRFSGRQFSNSRSEMNVSTLELGDSALYLCASSLQANEKLFFGSGTQLSVL.

This chain links TRBV6-1 with TRBJ1-4, with TRBD1 as a possible D gene (5 bases). The V end lost 5 bases, the J end lost 5 bases, and 12 bases lay between the germline ends. The germline V gene encodes CDR1 MNHNS and CDR2 SASEGT. The CDR3 extends over 14 amino acids. CDR3: CASSPTEVNEKLFF. CDR3 bases: TGTGCCAGCAGTCCGACAGAAGTAAATGAAAAACTGTTTTTT.

This clonotype came up a few times. The CDR3 loop reads CASSWREGSYNEQFF. For the CDR3, the DNA is TGTGCCAGCAGTTGGCGGGAGGGGTCCTACAATGAGCAGTTCTTC. V gene TRBV6-5 combines with J gene TRBJ2-1; 9 nucleotides align to TRBD2. The J segment lost 1 base and the V segment lost 4 bases, leaving 2 bases of the junction unmatched. Germline V lookup: CDR1 MNHEY, CDR2 SVGAGI. The CDR3 contains 15 residues.